This TCR beta chain emerged from a study of brain T cells in children with intractable seizures (dated by TCRdb to about 2021). As for the study more broadly: A NanoString immunology panel was first used to screen resected brain tissue from nearly 55 pediatric epilepsy surgery cases for immune gene transcripts. Among the approximately 12 selected surgery cases, pre-surgery blood was additionally sequenced for eight, leaving four cases with brain tissue only.

V is shortened by 6 bases, J by 5 bases, and the region joining them spans 11 bases. The CDR3 contains 13 residues, cysteine and phenylalanine counted. CDR3 DNA only is kept here, 39 bases in frame from base 1. According to the germline V gene, CDR1 reads SNHLY and CDR2 reads FYNNEI. The immunoSEQ assay was used to generate TCR beta chain sequences from genomic DNA. Per the source publication's procedure: CDR3 sequences not starting with the conserved framework cysteine at position 104 were manually removed. To get clonality, the normalized Shannon's Diversity Index was subtracted from one, giving values from 0 (maximal diversity) to 1 (oligoclonal). To check whether a given CDR3 had different frequencies in two samples, for example brain versus blood, chi-squared comparison-of-proportions tests were used. Public clonotypes were found by searching immuneACCESS, and the VDJdb browser was used to assess similarity to known antiviral clonotypes. In its TCRdb copy, this immuneACCESS table keeps in-frame sequences only and misses some clones. Where compared with another copy, unresolved V genes explain less than half of these, and the others have no known cause. V and J calls and clone size come straight from that table; D and trimming were deduced from the DNA. In this sample the table shows about 320,000 clones, about 94% of which occur a single time. 5.5% to 6% of the sample belongs to the ten largest clones.

Turning to this clone: The target of this receptor is not known. Base qualities are not provided; no much larger clone lies one nucleotide away.

The sample's time point label, in plain terms: blood from clinic visit 5 months post-surgery; TSC patient then seizure free. Surgery cases with the highest brain T cell transcript signatures were selected for TCR beta chain sequencing of brain tissue and, where available, blood. Before surgery, patients had received at least one anti-epileptic drug. The TCR-sequenced patients were children whose drug-resistant epilepsy was caused by tuberous sclerosis complex, focal cortical dysplasia, Rasmussen encephalitis or hemimegalencephaly. Bulk genomic DNA was extracted from unsorted brain tissue and whole blood with the Monarch genomic DNA purification kit. Broad study findings and their caveats: Viral specificity was inferred solely from CDR3 sequence similarity, and the HCMV serostatus of the patients was not known. Sequencing depth differed between pre- and post-surgery blood, so clones missing from the pre-surgery sample may reflect undersampling.

This clonotype originated in a boy in the first two years of life with tuberous sclerosis and intractable seizures. The starting material was peripheral blood, obtained about 5 months after surgery. The receptor chain draws on TRBV2 and TRBJ1-5, and perhaps TRBD1 as D gene, on 5 matching bases. The CDR3 region reads CASSRRGDQPQHF. The nucleotide sequence is given as TGTGCCAGCAGCCGGCGGGGGGATCAGCCCCAGCATTTT.